This T cell receptor beta chain was sequenced for a study of OX40 agonist ivuxolimab in advanced cancers. Sequencing was performed with immunoSEQ multiplex PCR; in TCRdb, only in-frame clones are kept and a portion is missing. The sample yields approximately 86,000 clones, roughly 93% seen once. Germline V gene data show CDR1 as DFQATT and CDR2 as SNEGSKA (reference sequence). The CDR3 has 10 amino acids. V lost 4 bases to trimming and J lost 9 bases, with 7 bases between them. The sample in question was CD4+ or CD8+ T cells sorted from blood, obtained in a trial of the OX40 agonist ivuxolimab. The J gene is TRBJ2-1, the V gene TRBV20-1; D unresolved. The receptor was derived from an adult with an advanced solid tumor such as melanoma, head and neck, liver or kidney cancer. The CDR3 spells CSAKPGEQFF. DNA of the CDR3: TGCAGTGCTAAACCGGGTGAGCAGTTCTTC.